The entry below gives a single T cell receptor beta chain sequence along with its context. V was trimmed by 4 bases and J by 0 bases, leaving 9 bases between them. Germline V gene lookup returns CDR1 SGHAT and CDR2 FQNNGV. This CDR3 is 15 amino acids long. Sequenced by immunoSEQ multiplex PCR; TCRdb stores in-frame clones only, minus some. This sample carries over 150,000 clones, approximately 87% of them seen once, and the ten largest clones take 5.5%. The sample originates from a study of T cell responses to AZD1222 COVID-19 vaccine. This TCR was sampled from an adult in good health. The chain recombines TRBV11-2 with TRBJ2-2, with D unclear. Sequencing used peripheral blood, obtained on day 0 of MenACWY control vaccination. CDR3 region: CASSSRPTNTGELFF. The CDR3 DNA reads as TGTGCCAGCAGCTCCCGGCCAACGAACACCGGGGAGCTGTTTTTT.